The rows below give T cell receptor beta chains drawn from one sample of a study of response to subunit inactivated influenza vaccine. TCRdb passed the RT-PCR reads through MiXCR, listing each CDR3 protein once. The sample yields hundreds of thousands of distinct CDR3 sequences, approximately 14% seen once. Sample: PBMCs from blood, taken approximately 15 days before vaccination. Receptor source: a man aged 45-65 years who received an inactivated influenza vaccine. Both conserved end residues are part of each CDR3. Fields, in order: V gene, J gene, D gene, CDR3 protein. D genes are given only for firm matches.

v_call: TRBV2; j_call: TRBJ1-4; d_call: -; cdr3_aa: CASSDLGEKLFF
v_call: TRBV5-1; j_call: TRBJ2-5; d_call: -; cdr3_aa: CASRVSFQETQYF
v_call: TRBV28; j_call: TRBJ2-7; d_call: -; cdr3_aa: CASTLSGEPSYEQYF
v_call: TRBV27; j_call: TRBJ2-7; d_call: -; cdr3_aa: CASSLSGGSLYEQYF
v_call: TRBV10-3; j_call: TRBJ2-7; d_call: -; cdr3_aa: CAISNKYEQYF
v_call: TRBV5-5; j_call: TRBJ2-5; d_call: TRBD2; cdr3_aa: CASSRRTSGSGETQYF
v_call: TRBV4-3; j_call: TRBJ2-3; d_call: TRBD2; cdr3_aa: CASSQVLAGDSDTQYF
v_call: TRBV24-1; j_call: TRBJ2-3; d_call: -; cdr3_aa: CATSDRAEPTDTQYF
v_call: TRBV4-2; j_call: TRBJ2-1; d_call: TRBD1; cdr3_aa: CASSQTGTGPHLNYNEQFF
v_call: TRBV4-3; j_call: TRBJ2-3; d_call: TRBD1; cdr3_aa: CASSQDQGETDTQYF
v_call: TRBV20-1; j_call: TRBJ2-5; d_call: -; cdr3_aa: CSAAWESRVETQYF
v_call: TRBV6-5; j_call: TRBJ2-1; d_call: TRBD2; cdr3_aa: CASSYSSGGAVNEQFF
v_call: TRBV10-3; j_call: TRBJ2-7; d_call: TRBD2; cdr3_aa: CAISAGLAGYEQYF
v_call: TRBV20-1; j_call: TRBJ2-1; d_call: -; cdr3_aa: CSASGDEQFF
v_call: TRBV7-2; j_call: TRBJ2-7; d_call: -; cdr3_aa: CASSFSSRGGEQYF
v_call: TRBV19; j_call: TRBJ1-5; d_call: TRBD1; cdr3_aa: CASNRGQGGQPQHF
v_call: TRBV5-1; j_call: TRBJ2-1; d_call: TRBD2; cdr3_aa: CASSPNPGLAGGTPYNEQFF
v_call: TRBV5-1; j_call: TRBJ1-4; d_call: TRBD1; cdr3_aa: CASSYAGTGNEKLFF
v_call: TRBV30; j_call: TRBJ1-5; d_call: TRBD1; cdr3_aa: CAWRTPGQHNQPQHF
v_call: TRBV2; j_call: TRBJ2-2; d_call: -; cdr3_aa: CASTPMEGPGELFF
v_call: TRBV20-1; j_call: TRBJ1-1; d_call: -; cdr3_aa: CSADGGTEAFF
v_call: TRBV20-1; j_call: TRBJ1-5; d_call: -; cdr3_aa: CSAGWGVGGKPQHF
v_call: TRBV28; j_call: TRBJ1-2; d_call: -; cdr3_aa: CASSGLYGYTF
v_call: TRBV4-2; j_call: TRBJ2-5; d_call: -; cdr3_aa: CASSQDRRQETQYF
v_call: TRBV19; j_call: TRBJ2-4; d_call: -; cdr3_aa: CASSQRTLAKNIQYF
v_call: TRBV4-3; j_call: TRBJ2-1; d_call: -; cdr3_aa: CASSQDKGDNEQFF
v_call: TRBV29-1; j_call: TRBJ2-7; d_call: -; cdr3_aa: CSVDWGSYEQYF
v_call: TRBV20-1; j_call: TRBJ2-1; d_call: TRBD1; cdr3_aa: CSAMGQGNSYNEQFF
v_call: TRBV11-2; j_call: TRBJ2-7; d_call: -; cdr3_aa: CASSFGQGKWEQYF